This is a list of T cell receptor beta chains from one sample in a study of blood T cells in healthy people across ages. TCRdb redid the calling of the 5' RACE reads with MiXCR, one entry per CDR3 protein. In the table there are about 1.5 million distinct CDR3 sequences, roughly 43% of which are singletons. Material: blood. These receptors were taken from a woman under 30 in good health. The conserved cysteine and the conserved F or W are not part of the CDR3 here. Clone size is not always given. Where it is, it says once, few, many or a class for expanded clones.

v_call clone_size cdr3_aa
TRBV7-2 NA ASSLAGQVNYEQY
TRBV28 NA ASSPALGNYGYT
TRBV6-1 NA ASSKSFDRGETQY
TRBV6-2/TRBV6-3 NA ASSFGAGSDTQY
TRBV24-1 NA ATSDASQGRYNEQF
TRBV12-3/TRBV12-4 few ASSFSFPNTEAF
TRBV7-2 NA ASSKRISGTGDGHQPQH
TRBV7-2 many ASSLDVNEQF
TRBV5-1 many ASSLGKPTDTQY
TRBV6-6 NA ASRQTGQRVHNEQF
TRBV5-1 once ASSLVLGRYTDTQY
TRBV20-1 NA SAKLAGGRSDTQY
TRBV7-8 NA ASSYGTAEGMQKLF
TRBV7-9 NA ATSPNTVGETQY
TRBV5-5 NA ASSMTSGTEQF
TRBV20-1 few SARGVAGDSYNEQF
TRBV27 NA ASSLLRGTQY
TRBV20-1 NA SARLDGETQF
TRBV29-1 NA SVDLQEQY
TRBV2 once ASSEWHSGELF
TRBV20-1 few SAQPWGGDYGYT
TRBV15 NA ATSMDMSSYNSPLH
TRBV4-1 NA ASSHVVGNNEQF
TRBV4-2 NA ASSQDRGGGDEQF
TRBV29-1 many SVGDSYNEQF
TRBV4-2 NA ASSPRDASSYNEQF
TRBV25-1 few ASSEDRVYGYT
TRBV19 NA ASMGGQETQC
TRBV7-2 once ASGPKRGEYNEQF
TRBV7-9 NA ASSKTGGSNTEAF
TRBV6-1 NA ASSERGAGANVLT
TRBV20-1 NA SARATSGVSTDTQY
TRBV9 few ASSVGLTSGGTDTQY
TRBV29-1 NA SVGWGQGDYGYT
TRBV20-1 NA SAREGGTTRLSEQF
TRBV28 NA ASGTKQHQPQH
TRBV15 many ATSRDIESGQGILYGYT
TRBV2 few ASIVTEADTQY
TRBV7-2 many ASSFRGQTYNEQF
TRBV7-2 NA ASSMQLAGANVLT
TRBV28 few ASSSSGQLYEQY
TRBV4-1 few ASSQGGPGNQPQH
TRBV6-2/TRBV6-3 NA ASSGPGTSARGIQY
TRBV13 few ASSFHAGRSTYTQY
TRBV18 NA ASSSDRGFAEAF
TRBV7-2 few ASSLRLGSGGSYEQY
TRBV21-1 few ASSNGTALARQY